Below, 30 T cell receptor beta chains from the same sample are listed, as sequenced in a study of T-cell reconstitution after alpha-beta-depleted transplantation in children. Unique molecular identifiers were incorporated during preparation of the TCRbeta library. TCRdb re-called the PCR reads with MiXCR, one entry per CDR3 protein. The sample shows a few hundred thousand distinct CDR3 sequences, 13% of them seen only once. The sample here was PBMCs, mostly from graft donor cells, taken 360 days after TCRalphabeta/CD19-depleted stem cell transplant. The receptors derive from a male patient younger than 18 who had a stem cell transplant for acute myeloid leukemia, so the T cells may come from the graft donor.

This clonotype occurred a few times. V is TRBV6-1 and J is TRBJ2-2; 8 bases match TRBD2. With 8 bases clipped from V and 7 bases from J, the junction kept 6 bases outside the gene matches. Germline CDR1 and CDR2: MNHNS and SASEGT. The CDR3 consists of 13 residues. This CDR3 is CASAGGLVGELFF. CDR3 sequence (DNA): TGTGCCAGCGCGGGGGGATTGGTCGGGGAGCTGTTTTTT.

This chain connects TRBV12-5 to TRBJ2-1, with 7 bases matching TRBD2. The V and J ends lost 1 base and 3 bases, in that order; junction bases with no gene match: 6. CDR1 LGHNT and CDR2 FRNRAP come from the germline V gene. The CDR3 has 16 amino acids. The CDR3 region has the DNA TGTGCTAGTGGTTTGGCTGGACTAGAGGGCTACAATGAGCAGTTCTTC. It codes for CASGLAGLEGYNEQFF.

CDR3 sequence reads: CASSLPVGGELQETQYF. Written as DNA, the CDR3 is TGTGCCAGCAGTTTACCCGTAGGGGGGGAGCTCCAAGAGACCCAGTACTTC. This rearrangement joins TRBV28 to TRBJ2-5; D is perhaps TRBD2 (7 bases). The ends were cut back, 2 bases at V and 1 base at J, with 17 bases in the middle. This CDR3 is built from 17 residues. Per germline, CDR1 MDHEN and CDR2 SYDVKM.

The chain couples TRBV20-1 to TRBJ2-7; the match to TRBD1 covers 7 bases. Germline V gene data show CDR1 as DFQATT and CDR2 as SNEGSKA (reference sequence). V lost 3 bases, J lost 3 bases, and 8 bases stayed unmatched. There are 14 residues in the CDR3. DNA of the CDR3: TGCAGTGCTAGGGAGGTCAGGGGGAACTACGAGCAGTACTTC. This sequence encodes CSAREVRGNYEQYF.

The genes are TRBV19 and TRBJ2-7; D unresolved. With 6 bases removed from V and 0 bases from J, the gap between germline ends came to 12 bases. Germline values: CDR1 LNHDA, CDR2 SQIVND (reference sequence). The CDR3 is 14 amino acids. CDR3 nucleotides: TGTGCCAGTAGCCGTGCCCTGAGCTCCTACGAGCAGTACTTC. Translated, it gives CASSRALSSYEQYF.

This clonotype was seen many times. The chain couples TRBV29-1 to TRBJ2-7; perhaps TRBD2 as D (5 bases). This CDR3 has 11 residues. V dropped 7 bases and J dropped 6 bases, with 13 bases sitting between them. Germline V gene sequence: CDR1 SQVTM, CDR2 ANQGSEA. In DNA, the CDR3 is TGCAGCGGAAAACTAGGATCCGAGCAGTACTTC. This translates into CSGKLGSEQYF.

The V gene is TRBV29-1, the J gene TRBJ1-5; no clear D. Germline lookup yields CDR1 SQVTM and CDR2 ANQGSEA. The CDR3 runs 12 residues. Trimming cost V 6 bases and J 1 base, with 7 bases left between them. CDR3 in amino acids: CSVGVSNQPQHF. The CDR3 DNA sequence: TGCAGCGTCGGGGTAAGCAATCAGCCCCAGCATTTT.

The rearrangement joins TRBV28 to TRBJ2-7, with D possibly being TRBD1 (6 bases). CDR1 is MDHEN, CDR2 SYDVKM, per germline. V was clipped by 10 bases and J by 2 bases, with 12 bases between them. The CDR3 has 12 amino acids. The CDR3 here is CAIKTGTYEQYF. In nucleotides, the CDR3 is TGTGCCATAAAGACAGGCACCTACGAGCAGTACTTC.

This sequence joins TRBV7-2 and TRBJ2-5, with TRBD2 matching 8 bases. Germline CDR1 and CDR2: SGHTA and FQGNSA. The junction had 6 bases not matched to a gene; V was cut back by 5 bases and J by 4 bases. This CDR3 spans 14 amino acids. CDR3 nucleotide sequence: TGTGCCAGCAGCAAAAGCGGGAGTAGAGAGACCCAGTACTTC. Its protein is CASSKSGSRETQYF.

The chain is built from TRBV7-4 and TRBJ2-7, with unresolved D. V lost 5 bases to trimming and J lost 7 bases, with 9 bases between them. The CDR3 consists of 11 residues. Germline values: CDR1 SGHVT, CDR2 SQSDAQ. CDR3 sequence reads: CASSPATEQYF. DNA for the CDR3: TGTGCCAGCAGCCCCGCGACGGAGCAGTACTTC.

This clonotype showed up just a few times. The chain is built from TRBV18 and TRBJ2-1; D remains unclear. Trimming removed 6 bases from V and 8 bases from J, with 11 bases in between. Germline V gene sequence: CDR1 KGHSH, CDR2 LQKENI. This CDR3 has 12 residues. CDR3 residues: CASSPSKDEQFF. DNA of the CDR3: TGTGCCAGCTCTCCATCTAAGGATGAGCAGTTCTTC.

J is TRBJ1-2 and V is TRBV14, with D possibly being TRBD1 (6 bases). Germline CDR1 reads SGHDN; CDR2 reads FVKESK. The CDR3 runs 15 residues. V lost 0 bases, J lost 2 bases, and 10 bases lay in between. CDR3: CASSQDLGHNYGYTF. For the CDR3, the DNA is TGTGCCAGCAGCCAAGATTTGGGACACAACTATGGCTACACCTTC.

This clonotype was counted ten times or more. The rearrangement uses TRBV5-1 and TRBJ2-7; 9 bases align to TRBD2. Germline lookup yields CDR1 SGHRS and CDR2 YFSETQ. With 1 base clipped from V and 2 bases from J, the junction kept 4 bases outside the gene matches. CDR3 size: 15 residues. CDR3 residues: CASSLIAGATYEQYF. The CDR3 bases are TGCGCCAGCAGCTTGATAGCGGGAGCAACCTACGAGCAGTACTTC.

The chain joins TRBV20-1 to TRBJ1-1; 7 nucleotides align to TRBD1. CDR3 length equals 14 residues. CDR1 and CDR2 (germline): DFQATT, SNEGSKA (reference sequence). V was clipped by 1 base and J by 7 bases; unmatched bases: 9. The CDR3 region is CSARVPGTANEAFF. The CDR3 DNA reads as TGCAGTGCTAGAGTTCCGGGGACAGCCAATGAAGCTTTCTTT.

This clonotype showed up just a few times. J is TRBJ2-7 and V is TRBV28; TRBD1 matches 8 bases. With 2 bases clipped from V and 5 bases from J, the junction kept 8 bases outside the gene matches. The CDR3 is 15 residues long. Germline V CDR1 and CDR2: MDHEN, SYDVKM. In DNA, the CDR3 is TGTGCCAGCAGTTTACTCGACAGGGGTGAGAACGAGCAGTACTTC. Amino acids: CASSLLDRGENEQYF.

The chain has TRBV12-3 or TRBV12-4 and TRBJ2-5; D not resolved. This CDR3 spans 21 amino acids. The germline V and J ends were trimmed by 3 bases and 0 bases, with 29 bases remaining between them. CDR3 in amino acids: CASSFAHANPFGGPYQETQYF. In DNA form, the CDR3 reads TGTGCCAGCAGTTTCGCGCACGCCAATCCTTTTGGCGGACCTTACCAAGAGACCCAGTACTTC.

The rearrangement joins TRBV30 to TRBJ1-1; unclear D gene. Trimming pared 1 base from V and 1 base from J, leaving 7 bases between. This CDR3 spans 13 amino acids. Germline loops: CDR1 GTSNPN, CDR2 SVGIG (reference sequence). The CDR3 DNA sequence: TGTGCCTGGAGTGGGCGCGGGAACACTGAAGCTTTCTTT. Amino acids: CAWSGRGNTEAFF.

The rearrangement links TRBV14 to TRBJ2-2; TRBD1 matches at 7 bases. CDR3 length equals 16 residues. J was trimmed by 1 base and V by 0 bases; bases with no gene match: 2. Germline loops: CDR1 SGHDN, CDR2 FVKESK. CDR3 sequence reads: CASSQETGWNTGELFF. The CDR3 DNA follows: TGTGCCAGCAGCCAAGAGACAGGGTGGAACACCGGGGAGCTGTTTTTT.

This clonotype showed up just a few times. The chain uses TRBV7-8 and TRBJ1-6; D remains ambiguous. The germline V gene encodes CDR1 SGHVS and CDR2 FQNEAQ. This CDR3 spans 16 amino acids. The V and J ends lost 5 bases and 6 bases respectively, with 17 bases between them. The CDR3, as DNA: TGTGCCAGCAGCGAAAGCGGAAGGCTACCTAATTCACCCCTCCACTTT. This gives the protein CASSESGRLPNSPLHF.

CDR3 in DNA: TGTGCCAGCAGTTTGAGTGGGCAACTCAAAGGGGCTGAAGCTTTCTTT. Its translation: CASSLSGQLKGAEAFF. The V and J genes are TRBV28 and TRBJ1-1, with TRBD1 as a possible D gene (5 bases). This CDR3 comprises 16 residues. V was shortened by 3 bases and J by 6 bases, with 20 bases between the two germline ends. Germline CDR1 is MDHEN and CDR2 is SYDVKM.

This chain uses TRBV5-1 with TRBJ2-1; the match to TRBD2 covers 10 bases. With 1 base clipped from V and 9 bases from J, the junction kept 7 bases outside the gene matches. CDR1 is SGHRS and CDR2 is YFSETQ in the germline V gene. The CDR3 has 15 amino acids. The CDR3 here is CASSLSGGAVGEQFF. CDR3 sequence (DNA): TGCGCCAGCAGCTTGAGCGGGGGGGCCGTCGGTGAGCAGTTCTTC.

V is TRBV7-6 and J is TRBJ2-6; a possible D gene is TRBD2 (5 bases). Trimming took 5 bases from V and 4 from J, leaving 15 bases between them. The CDR3 extends over 16 amino acids. Germline CDR1 and CDR2: SGHVS and FNYEAQ. In nucleotides, the CDR3 is TGTGCCAGCAGCCAGAAGGAGGCGGACGGGGCCAACGTCCTGACTTTC. It specifies CASSQKEADGANVLTF.

This clonotype showed up just a few times. The V and J genes are TRBV12-3 or TRBV12-4 and TRBJ2-7; perhaps TRBD1 as D (6 bases). The CDR3 consists of 14 residues. V was clipped by 6 bases and J by 1 base, with 13 bases between them. CDR3 nucleotides: TGTGCCAGCAGCAAACCGCAGGGGTCCTACGAGCAGTACTTC. This encodes CASSKPQGSYEQYF.

In this sample, this clonotype turned up many times. This chain links TRBV20-1 with TRBJ2-7; TRBD2 aligns across 11 bases. This CDR3 is 13 amino acids long. The V gene's germline CDR1 is DFQATT and CDR2 SNEGSKA (reference sequence). V lost 3 bases and J lost 2; bases outside the gene matches: 0. CDR3 region: CSARTSGTYEQYF. CDR3 DNA: TGCAGTGCTAGGACTAGCGGGACCTACGAGCAGTACTTC.

Details on this clonotype: A read error is possible here, since a much larger clone lies one base away. This chain uses TRBV7-2 with TRBJ2-7; either TRBD1 or TRBD2 may fit D (5 bases each). Germline V gives CDR1 SGHTA, CDR2 FQGNSA. V lost 3 bases and J lost 5, with 8 bases in between. The CDR3 sequence is 12 residues long. The CDR3 DNA reads as TGTGCCAGCAGCTTCGGGGCCCACGAGCAGTACTTC. Protein: CASSFGAHEQYF.

The sample holds a few counts of this clonotype. The rearrangement uses TRBV20-1 and TRBJ1-2; D is ambiguous. The V gene lost 0 bases and the J gene lost 6 bases, with 14 bases spanning the gap. The CDR3 length is 14 residues. The germline CDR1 and CDR2 sequences are DFQATT and SNEGSKA (reference sequence). The CDR3 loop reads CSARETGGKDGYTF. The DNA for the CDR3 is TGCAGTGCTAGAGAAACCGGAGGAAAAGATGGCTACACCTTC.

The CDR3 sequence: CASSQAGDKNIQYF. CDR3 DNA: TGTGCCAGCAGCCAAGCAGGGGACAAAAACATTCAGTACTTC. The gene calls are TRBV14 and TRBJ2-4, with D possibly being TRBD1 (6 bases). Trimming pared 1 base from V and 3 bases from J, leaving 7 bases between. This CDR3 has 14 residues. In germline, CDR1 is SGHDN, CDR2 FVKESK.

This clonotype was recorded many times. J is TRBJ2-1 and V is TRBV29-1; 13 bases map to TRBD2. In germline, CDR1 is SQVTM, CDR2 ANQGSEA. V shed 8 bases and J 6 bases; nucleotides not matched to a gene: 4. The CDR3 is 13 amino acids. CDR3 DNA: TGCAGCACCGGACTAGCGGGAGTCAATGAGCAGTTCTTC. It encodes CSTGLAGVNEQFF.

J is TRBJ2-5 and V is TRBV30; D ambiguous. The germline CDR1 and CDR2 sequences are GTSNPN and SVGIG (reference sequence). This CDR3 is built from 11 residues. Trimming removed 2 bases from V and 7 bases from J, with 8 bases in between. The CDR3: CAWSLGLTQYF. DNA of the CDR3: TGTGCCTGGAGTTTGGGGTTGACCCAGTACTTC. Based on the CDR3 plus reference TRBV30 and TRBJ2-5, the full variable domain is SQTIHQWPATLVQPVGSPLSLECTVEGTSNPNLYWYRQAAGRGLQLLFYSVGIGQISSEVPQNLSASRPQDRQFILSSKKLLLSDSGFYLCAWSLGLTQYFGPGTRLLVL.

The chain has TRBV5-1 and TRBJ2-7, with 10 bases aligning to TRBD2. V lost 3 bases, J lost 7 bases, and 10 bases stayed unmatched. The CDR3 has 15 amino acids. The germline V gene has CDR1 SGHRS and CDR2 YFSETQ. DNA for the CDR3: TGCGCCAGCAGCTCCTTACTAGCGGGACATGATGAGCAGTACTTC. This codes for CASSSLLAGHDEQYF.